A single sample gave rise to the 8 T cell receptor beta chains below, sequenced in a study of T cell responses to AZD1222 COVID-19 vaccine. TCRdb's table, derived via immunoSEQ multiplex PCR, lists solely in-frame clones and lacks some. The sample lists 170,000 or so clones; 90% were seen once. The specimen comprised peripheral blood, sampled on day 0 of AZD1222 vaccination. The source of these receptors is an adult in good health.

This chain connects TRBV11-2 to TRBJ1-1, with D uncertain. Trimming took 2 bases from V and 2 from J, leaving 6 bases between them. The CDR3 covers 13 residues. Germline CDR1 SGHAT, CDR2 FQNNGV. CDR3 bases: TGTGCCAGCAGCTTACCGGCTAACACTGAAGCTTTCTTT. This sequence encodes CASSLPANTEAFF.

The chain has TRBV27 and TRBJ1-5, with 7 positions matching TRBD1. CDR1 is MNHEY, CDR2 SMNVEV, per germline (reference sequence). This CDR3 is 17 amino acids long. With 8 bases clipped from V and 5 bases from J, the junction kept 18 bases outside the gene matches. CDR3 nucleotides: TGTGCCAGCGGGGCAGGGGGGATCCCAAGCCCCGATCAGCCCCAGCATTTT. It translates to CASGAGGIPSPDQPQHF.

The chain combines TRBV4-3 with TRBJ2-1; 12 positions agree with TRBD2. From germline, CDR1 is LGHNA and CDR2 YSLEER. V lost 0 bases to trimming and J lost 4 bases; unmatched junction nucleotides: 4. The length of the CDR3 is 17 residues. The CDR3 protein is CASSQDRGLAGYNEQFF. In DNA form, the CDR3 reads TGCGCCAGCAGCCAAGATCGAGGACTAGCGGGGTACAATGAGCAGTTCTTC.

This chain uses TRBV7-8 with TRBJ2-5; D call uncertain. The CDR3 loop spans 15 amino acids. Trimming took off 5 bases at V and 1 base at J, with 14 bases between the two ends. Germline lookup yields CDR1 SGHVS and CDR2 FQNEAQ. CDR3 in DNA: TGTGCCAGCAGCCCCCGAGCTGGGGTCCAAGAGACCCAGTACTTC. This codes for CASSPRAGVQETQYF.

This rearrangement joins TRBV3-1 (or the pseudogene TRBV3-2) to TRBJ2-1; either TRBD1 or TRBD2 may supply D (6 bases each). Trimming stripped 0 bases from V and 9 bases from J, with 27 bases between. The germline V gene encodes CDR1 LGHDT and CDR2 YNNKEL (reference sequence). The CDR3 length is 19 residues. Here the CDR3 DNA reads TGTGCCAGCAGCCAAGAAGGCCGGAGGGGCAGGGGCGTAGGGAGTGAGCAGTTCTTC. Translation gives CASSQEGRRGRGVGSEQFF.

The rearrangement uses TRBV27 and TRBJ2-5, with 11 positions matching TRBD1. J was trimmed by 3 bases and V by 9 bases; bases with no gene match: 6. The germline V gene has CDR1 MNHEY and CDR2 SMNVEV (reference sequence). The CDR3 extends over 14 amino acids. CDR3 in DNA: TGTGCCAGGAGGACAGGGGGCCCTAAAGAGACCCAGTACTTC. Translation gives CARRTGGPKETQYF.

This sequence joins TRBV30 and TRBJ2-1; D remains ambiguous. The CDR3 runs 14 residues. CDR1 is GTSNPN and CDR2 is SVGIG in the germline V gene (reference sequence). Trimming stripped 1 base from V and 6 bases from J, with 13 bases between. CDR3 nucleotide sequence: TGTGCCTGGAGTGCAACCAGACAACTCAATGAGCAGTTCTTC. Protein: CAWSATRQLNEQFF. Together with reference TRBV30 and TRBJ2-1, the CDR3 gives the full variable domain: SQTIHQWPATLVQPVGSPLSLECTVEGTSNPNLYWYRQAAGRGLQLLFYSVGIGQISSEVPQNLSASRPQDRQFILSSKKLLLSDSGFYLCAWSATRQLNEQFFGPGTRLTVL.

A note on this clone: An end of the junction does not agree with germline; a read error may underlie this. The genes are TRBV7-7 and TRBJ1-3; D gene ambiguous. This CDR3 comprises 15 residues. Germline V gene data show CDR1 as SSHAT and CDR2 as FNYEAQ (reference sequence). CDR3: CASSLALGSGNTIYF. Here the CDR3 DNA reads TGTGCTAGCAGCTTAGCGCTGGGGAGTGGAAACACCATATATTTT. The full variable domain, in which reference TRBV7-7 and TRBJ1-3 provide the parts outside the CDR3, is GAGVSQSPRYKVTKRGQDVTLRCDPISSHATLYWYQQALGQGPEFLTYFNYEAQPDKSGLPSDRFSAERPEGSISTLTIQRTEQRDSAMYRCASSLALGSGNTIYFGEGSWLTVV.